What follows is one T cell receptor beta chain and its context. Its antigen is still unknown. This sample is part of a study of T cells in Graves' hyperthyroidism and ophthalmopathy. Study details: Peripheral blood specimens were obtained at initial diagnosis, prior to any treatment. General study findings and limits: Among thyroid clonotypes expanded above 0.001, most also appeared in blood. The authors' 13 V-J model separated ophthalmopathy from stable hyperthyroidism.

The ends lost 4 bases at V and 8 bases at J; junction bases unmatched: 3. CDR1 is KGHDR and CDR2 is SFDVKD in the germline V gene. This CDR3 has 13 amino acids. Amplified TCR beta CDR3 regions derived from RNA transcripts. First-round RT-PCR of the TCR CDR3 relied on the HTBI primer set. TCRdb reprocessed the multiplex PCR reads with MiXCR, giving one entry per CDR3 protein. Of roughly 710,000 distinct CDR3 sequences in the sample, roughly a third were seen once. The TCR was taken from a woman aged 40 to 50 with Graves' hyperthyroidism. The source material was blood. The V call is TRBV24-1, the J call TRBJ2-2; TRBD1 matches at 7 bases. Here the CDR3 reads CATSETGRGELFF. The DNA for the CDR3 is TGTGCCACCAGTGAGACAGGGCGAGGGGAGCTGTTTTTT.